Presented here are 25 T cell receptor beta chains from one specimen sequenced in a study of identical twins. One entry per CDR3 protein results from TCRdb running MiXCR on the 5' RACE reads. The sample holds around 1.7 million distinct CDR3 sequences; under 35% are singletons and the top ten take over 0.25%. The sample was cord blood. The receptors derive from a newborn girl in good health.

This clonotype was found many times. V and J are TRBV10-3 and TRBJ1-5, with 9 bases identical to TRBD1. This CDR3 has 13 amino acids. V dropped 11 bases and J dropped 5; count of bases not matched to a gene: 7. CDR1 is ENHRY and CDR2 is SYGVKD in the germline V gene. Here the CDR3 DNA reads TGTGCCGTTACAGGGGGCGCCGATCAGCCCCAGCATTTT. Residues: CAVTGGADQPQHF.

V is TRBV20-1 and J is TRBJ2-3; perhaps D is TRBD1 or TRBD2 (5 bases each). In germline, CDR1 is DFQATT, CDR2 SNEGSKA (reference sequence). V shed 6 bases and J shed 2 bases, with 15 bases lying between them. The CDR3 runs 14 residues. The CDR3 protein is CSALREGLTDTQYF. Written as DNA, the CDR3 is TGCAGTGCCCTGCGAGAGGGGCTCACAGATACGCAGTATTTT.

The rearrangement joins TRBV6-6 to TRBJ2-7; 9 bases fit TRBD1. Germline V CDR1 and CDR2: MNHNY, SVGAGI (reference sequence). V lost 2 bases to trimming and J lost 5 bases; unmatched junction nucleotides: 7. The CDR3 length is 15 residues. The CDR3 sequence: CASSYRGQGSHEQYF. The CDR3, as DNA: TGTGCCAGCAGTTACCGAGGACAGGGGTCCCACGAGCAGTACTTC.

The chain couples TRBV20-1 to TRBJ2-7; TRBD1 matches 9 bases. This CDR3 is built from 12 residues. V lost 6 bases to trimming and J lost 10 bases; unmatched junction nucleotides: 10. Germline CDR1 and CDR2: DFQATT and SNEGSKA (reference sequence). CDR3 region: CSAARTGALQYF. CDR3 DNA sequence: TGCAGTGCGGCTAGGACAGGGGCCCTTCAGTACTTC.

This chain joins TRBV5-8 and TRBJ1-4; 7 nucleotides match TRBD1. With V trimmed by 0 bases and J by 4 bases, 6 bases remained unmatched. The length of the CDR3 is 16 residues. Germline loops: CDR1 SGHTS, CDR2 YDEGEE. CDR3 DNA sequence: TGTGCCAGCAGCTTGGCCAGGGGGGTCTATAATGAAAAACTGTTTTTT. Translation gives CASSLARGVYNEKLFF.

Comments on this clonotype: Just one base apart from a much larger clone, this may be a read error. The rearrangement joins TRBV29-1 to TRBJ2-1, with TRBD2 as a possible D gene (5 bases). CDR3 size: 12 residues. Germline V gives CDR1 SQVTM, CDR2 ANQGSEA. The V end was cut by 1 base, the J end by 10 bases, with 11 bases between. CDR3 DNA: TGCAGCGTTGAAGGGAGTAGCGACGAGCAGTTCTTC. Protein sequence: CSVEGSSDEQFF.

CDR3 residues: CASSLGLGLATFYNEQFF. Written as DNA, the CDR3 is TGTGCCAGCAGCTTAGGCCTGGGGCTAGCGACCTTTTACAATGAGCAGTTCTTC. V and J are TRBV7-8 and TRBJ2-1, with D maybe TRBD2 (6 bases). CDR3 size: 18 residues. Germline lookup yields CDR1 SGHVS and CDR2 FQNEAQ. Deletions cut 1 base from V and 4 bases from J, with 20 bases between.

The chain is built from TRBV19 and TRBJ1-5; D is unclear. Trimming stripped 4 bases from V and 7 bases from J, with 17 bases between. The CDR3 is made up of 15 amino acids. Germline V gives CDR1 LNHDA, CDR2 SQIVND (reference sequence). The CDR3 region is CASSRTVDSGQPQHF. For the CDR3, the DNA is TGTGCCAGTAGTAGGACCGTTGACTCTGGGCAGCCCCAGCATTTT.

This clonotype is a singleton in its sample. Possible read error: a much larger clone is one base away. V usage is TRBV29-1 and J usage is TRBJ1-2; the D is unclear. V gave up 2 bases and J gave up 6 bases, with 7 bases separating them. Germline V gives CDR1 SQVTM, CDR2 ANQGSEA. This CDR3 is built from 11 residues. The chain's CDR3 is CSVEPGHGYTF. The CDR3 bases are TGCAGCGTTGAACCAGGTCATGGCTACACCTTC.

This rearrangement joins TRBV5-5 to TRBJ1-2; unclear D gene. Germline V gives CDR1 SGHKS, CDR2 YYEKEE (reference sequence). The length of the CDR3 is 14 residues. Deletions cut 4 bases from V and 4 bases from J, with 14 bases between. The DNA of the CDR3 is TGTGCCAGCAGCCTGGGATGGGCAACCTATGGCTACACCTTC. Encoded protein: CASSLGWATYGYTF.

The chain employs TRBV5-1 and TRBJ2-1; 8 nucleotides align to TRBD2. This CDR3 has 14 residues. The J segment lost 7 bases and the V segment lost 1 base, leaving 4 bases of the junction unmatched. CDR1 is SGHRS and CDR2 is YFSETQ in the germline V gene. The CDR3 DNA is TGCGCCAGCAGCTTGAAGGTAGCGGGGAATGAGCAGTTCTTC. Encoded protein: CASSLKVAGNEQFF. Supplemented by reference TRBV5-1 and TRBJ2-1, the full variable domain reads KAGVTQTPRYLIKTRGQQVTLSCSPISGHRSVSWYQQTPGQGLQFLFEYFSETQRNKGNFPGRFSGRQFSNSRSEMNVSTLELGDSALYLCASSLKVAGNEQFFGPGTRLTVL.

The V call is TRBV28, the J call TRBJ1-2; TRBD1 matches at 7 bases. Germline CDR1 and CDR2: MDHEN and SYDVKM. The CDR3 contains 16 residues. With V trimmed by 6 bases and J by 1 base, 11 bases remained unmatched. The CDR3 is CASSHDDRALNYGYTF. The CDR3 DNA sequence: TGTGCCAGCAGCCACGACGACAGGGCCCTTAACTATGGCTACACCTTC.

The chain couples TRBV7-2 to TRBJ2-7; 10 bases fit TRBD2. Trimming removed 4 bases from V and 3 bases from J; junction bases left unmatched: 6. The CDR3 totals 15 residues. The germline V gene has CDR1 SGHTA and CDR2 FQGNSA. The CDR3 is CASSWASGSSYEQYF. The CDR3 region has the DNA TGTGCCAGCAGCTGGGCTAGCGGGAGTAGCTACGAGCAGTACTTC.

This clonotype was found once. V is TRBV20-1 and J is TRBJ2-1; 8 bases fit TRBD2. The J call may be wrong; the DNA end is better matched by TRBJ2-7. The length of the CDR3 is 14 residues. Germline V gene lookup returns CDR1 DFQATT and CDR2 SNEGSKA (reference sequence). CDR3 DNA sequence: TGCAGTGCTAGAGGGGGACTAGGAAGGAATGAGCAGTACTTC. It yields the protein CSARGGLGRNEQYF.

This clonotype showed up just a few times. V is TRBV28 and J is TRBJ2-4, with a tentative D call TRBD1 (6 bases). The CDR3 has 15 residues. Trimming removed 2 bases at V and 7 bases at J, with 15 bases between. The germline CDR1 and CDR2 sequences are MDHEN and SYDVKM. CDR3 bases: TGTGCCAGCAGTTTAGGGGGCACCGGGCGTAACATTCAGTACTTC. Encoded protein: CASSLGGTGRNIQYF.

This chain uses TRBV4-2 with TRBJ2-7; weak D call: TRBD2 (7 bases). The germline CDR1 and CDR2 sequences are LGHNA and YNFKEQ. Trimming removed 1 base at V and 1 base at J, with 17 bases between. The CDR3 extends over 17 amino acids. The CDR3 loop reads CASSQVRGAILSYEQYF. In DNA form, the CDR3 reads TGTGCCAGCAGCCAAGTACGGGGGGCCATCCTTTCCTACGAGCAGTACTTC.

In the case of this clonotype: A much larger clonotype is one base distant, so this may be a read error. The V and J genes are TRBV10-3 and TRBJ2-3, with D possibly being TRBD2 (6 bases). This CDR3 contains 14 residues. Germline lookup yields CDR1 ENHRY and CDR2 SYGVKD. The V and J ends lost 3 bases and 0 bases respectively, with 7 bases between them. The CDR3 is CAISDGTSTDTQYF. The DNA for the CDR3 is TGTGCCATCAGTGACGGGACTAGCACAGATACGCAGTATTTT.

Only one count was recorded for this clonotype. The chain is built from TRBV24-1 and TRBJ2-3; 9 nucleotides line up with TRBD2. The V gene end was trimmed by 3 bases and the J gene end by 3 bases; junction bases not matched to a gene: 9. The V gene's germline CDR1 is KGHDR and CDR2 SFDVKD. This CDR3 region has 17 residues. This CDR3 is CATSDALGGRETDTQYF. In DNA form, the CDR3 reads TGTGCCACCAGTGATGCCCTTGGCGGGAGGGAAACAGATACGCAGTATTTT.

This sequence joins TRBV20-1 and TRBJ2-3, with D unresolved. The CDR3 runs 14 residues. Trimming took off 6 bases at V and 0 bases at J, with 13 bases between the two ends. Germline lookup yields CDR1 DFQATT and CDR2 SNEGSKA (reference sequence). The CDR3 protein is CSALFTGSTDTQYF. In DNA form, the CDR3 reads TGCAGTGCACTGTTCACCGGGAGCACAGATACGCAGTATTTT.

The chain recombines TRBV4-2 with TRBJ1-6; 10 nucleotides align to TRBD1. The CDR3 has 19 residues. The germline gives CDR1 LGHNA, CDR2 YNFKEQ. J gave up 0 bases and V 5 bases, and 10 bases lay outside the gene matches. The CDR3 loop reads CASSSRTGGRSSYNSPLHF. DNA for the CDR3: TGTGCCAGCAGCTCCCGGACAGGGGGTCGAAGCTCCTATAATTCACCCCTCCACTTT.

This chain joins TRBV5-1 and TRBJ2-7; 10 nucleotides align to TRBD2. The J call is in doubt because the DNA end fits TRBJ2-5 better. Germline V CDR1 and CDR2: SGHRS, YFSETQ. This CDR3 is 16 amino acids long. The CDR3 region has the DNA TGCGCCAGCAGCAAAACTAGCGGGGATGTCCTAAAGACCCAGTACTTC. This sequence encodes CASSKTSGDVLKTQYF.

This clonotype has only a few counts. The V and J genes are TRBV10-3 and TRBJ2-5; 8 nucleotides line up with TRBD1. Germline CDR1 is ENHRY and CDR2 is SYGVKD. The CDR3 spans 14 residues. The V and J ends lost 6 bases and 2 bases, in that order; junction bases with no gene match: 5. This CDR3 is CAIRQGEWQETQYF. As DNA, the CDR3 is TGTGCCATCAGACAGGGGGAATGGCAAGAGACCCAGTACTTC.

There are a few counts of this clonotype. The chain employs TRBV28 and TRBJ2-1, with 8 bases identical to TRBD2. V was pared by 3 bases and J by 9 bases, with 7 bases of the junction left unmatched. CDR1 is MDHEN and CDR2 is SYDVKM in the germline V gene. The CDR3 is made up of 14 amino acids. The CDR3 loop is CASSFRTSLGEQFF. The CDR3 DNA reads TGTGCCAGCAGTTTCCGGACTAGCTTAGGTGAGCAGTTCTTC.

The table lists this clonotype with a few counts. The junction and the germline gene differ at one end; a read error may be behind it. The CDR3 DNA reads as TGTGCTAGCAGCTTAGTGGCAGGGGCCTCATACAATGAGCAGTACTTC. Protein sequence: CASSLVAGASYNEQYF. The chain employs TRBV7-7 and TRBJ2-1, with D perhaps matching TRBD1 (6 bases). Matching the DNA end better, TRBJ2-7 makes the J call doubtful. The CDR3 runs to 16 residues. Germline lookup yields CDR1 SSHAT and CDR2 FNYEAQ (reference sequence).

This clonotype has a handful of counts. The chain joins TRBV4-2 to TRBJ2-1; D possibly corresponds to TRBD2 (6 bases). CDR3 size: 15 residues. The V gene lost 4 bases and the J gene lost 2 bases, with 12 bases spanning the gap. CDR1 is LGHNA, CDR2 YNFKEQ, per germline. CDR3 protein: CASSPVADPYNEQFF. The CDR3 DNA reads TGTGCCAGCAGCCCAGTAGCGGACCCCTACAATGAGCAGTTCTTC.